This T cell receptor (beta chain) comes out of a study of blood T cell repertoires in COVID-19. About the research overall: Specimens from acute and convalescent COVID-19 originated in the United States, Italy and Spain. From T cells, B-cell-depleted T cells, or PBMCs came the material, which was cDNA or gDNA.

CDR1 and CDR2 (germline): SEHNR, FQNEAQ (reference sequence). The V segment lost 7 bases and the J segment 1 base; nucleotides outside the gene matches: 8. This CDR3 contains 15 residues. TCRdb's copy holds only in-frame clones and misses some; the assay was immunoSEQ multiplex PCR. The data contain a few hundred thousand clones, about 81% of them singletons. The rearrangement uses TRBV7-9 and TRBJ1-1, with TRBD1 matching over 8 bases. Sequenced sample: PBMCs or T cells enriched from blood (not recorded which). This TCR was recovered from a man aged 40-49 years who had recovered from COVID-19. In nucleotides, the CDR3 is TGTGCCAGCAACTCCGGGACAGGACCGAACACTGAAGCTTTCTTT. Protein product: CASNSGTGPNTEAFF.